Listed below are T cell receptor beta chains from one sample, sequenced in a study of radiotherapy plus CTLA-4 blockade in lung cancer. Data came from immunoSEQ multiplex PCR; TCRdb stores just in-frame clones and leaves some out. This sample has around 120,000 clones, with about 83% found just once. Sample: peripheral blood, taken from a patient treated with radiotherapy plus ipilimumab. The origin of the receptors is a human donor with non-small cell lung cancer who had a partial response to radiotherapy plus ipilimumab. The conserved cysteine and the conserved F or W are not part of the CDR3 here. Each record gives: V gene, J gene, CDR3 protein.

TRBV11-2	TRBJ1-1	ASSQRVRGTTEAF
TRBV11-3	TRBJ2-2	ASSSGQGGSGELF
TRBV11-2	TRBJ2-3	ASSLDLSVDTQY
TRBV5-1	TRBJ1-2	ASRPGQGVYGYT
TRBV28	TRBJ2-7	ASRLSPGTGREQY
TRBV19	TRBJ2-3	ASSSWTGRNTDTQY
TRBV19	TRBJ1-5	ASSPLKATEGQPQH
TRBV29-1	TRBJ2-1	SVGAGGWNEQF
TRBV7-2	TRBJ1-2	ASSLFGQGARGYT
TRBV19	TRBJ2-1	ASSAVRGTEQF
TRBV19	TRBJ1-3	ASSLGQPGNTIY
TRBV5-6	TRBJ2-2	ASSLVGQGNTGELF
TRBV9	TRBJ2-7	ASSPPAAGRNEQY
TRBV5-4	TRBJ1-4	ASSLDRYEEKLF
TRBV27	TRBJ2-5	ASSSGSGRAKETQY
TRBV9	TRBJ2-1	ASSVDVGRTSGRNEQF
TRBV7-9	TRBJ2-5	ASSLRGRETQY
TRBV7-9	TRBJ2-7	ASSLAHRLDEQY
TRBV30	TRBJ1-1	AFTHGTAMNTEAF
TRBV7-9	TRBJ2-3	ASRLESDTQY
TRBV5-6	TRBJ2-5	ASSLEWGGTQY
TRBV4-1	TRBJ2-3	ASSQEPDRGRVDTQY
TRBV27	TRBJ1-1	ASSLDNRYGVAF
TRBV7-9	TRBJ1-1	ASSAAGGSIGLGAF
TRBV19	TRBJ2-1	ASSPSAGDHEQF
TRBV30	TRBJ2-1	AWTIRTSGTSGSYNEQF
TRBV12-5	TRBJ1-1	ASGLTGNTEAF
TRBV4-2	TRBJ1-5	ASSQDPGTGGINQPQH
TRBV6-1	TRBJ2-3	ASSEKIRSVASTDTQY
TRBV2	TRBJ2-3	ASSGGTASTDTQY
TRBV2	TRBJ1-5	ASTRYSNQPQH
TRBV19	TRBJ2-6	ASTPSRAGANVLT
TRBV5-1	TRBJ2-1	ASSERGLAFHEQF
TRBV5-1	TRBJ2-3	ASGWTGATDTQY
TRBV9	TRBJ1-4	ASTRTDGSNEKLF
TRBV20-1	TRBJ1-4	SARGLEKLF
TRBV9	TRBJ1-6	ASSPTGQGNSPLH
TRBV2	TRBJ2-1	ASREQGAVNEQF
TRBV2	TRBJ2-1	AIPAGTGSYNEQF